The 12 T cell receptor beta chains listed next were all sequenced from one sample in a study of T cell changes during pregnancy in multiple sclerosis. Generated by immunoSEQ multiplex PCR, the TCRdb table keeps only in-frame clones and is missing some. This table has roughly 90,000 clones, 94% appearing once. Source: peripheral blood, taken in the third trimester of pregnancy. The origin of the receptors is a female donor with multiple sclerosis, enrolled in a pregnancy study.

This clone was detected once. V is TRBV4-2 and J is TRBJ2-3, with 7 nucleotides matching TRBD2. The CDR3 sequence is 19 residues long. The germline gives CDR1 LGHNA, CDR2 YNFKEQ. V gave up 4 bases and J gave up 4 bases; unmatched junction bases: 20. CDR3 nucleotide sequence: TGTGCCAGCAGCCGGTTTGATGGGAGGGCGGGAGATGAATCAGATACGCAGTATTTT. The encoded protein is CASSRFDGRAGDESDTQYF.

A remark on this clone: One end of the junction is discordant with germline, which a read error may explain. The V and J genes are TRBV30 and TRBJ2-4; D unclear. Germline CDR1 reads GTSNPN; CDR2 reads SVGIG (reference sequence). The CDR3 sequence is 9 residues long. CDR3 loop: CAWSVLSDF. CDR3 DNA: TGTGCCTGGAGTGTATTATCTGACTTC.

The chain carries TRBV19 and TRBJ1-2; D unresolved. The CDR3 covers 15 residues. Germline V gene lookup returns CDR1 LNHDA and CDR2 SQIVND (reference sequence). The V gene lost 3 bases and the J gene lost 4 bases, with 15 bases spanning the gap. The CDR3 nucleotides are TGTGCCAGTAGTATCCCGGGAGACTCGCCCTATGGCTACACCTTC. Translation gives CASSIPGDSPYGYTF. Supplemented by reference TRBV19 and TRBJ1-2, the full variable domain reads DGGITQSPKYLFRKEGQNVTLSCEQNLNHDAMYWYRQDPGQGLRLIYYSQIVNDFQKGDIAEGYSVSREKKESFPLTVTSAQKNPTAFYLCASSIPGDSPYGYTFGSGTRLTVV.

This chain's CDR3 is CSAGTSDAGQFF. The CDR3 bases are TGCAGCGCGGGGACTAGTGACGCGGGGCAGTTCTTC. The gene calls are TRBV29-1 and TRBJ2-1; the match to TRBD2 covers 8 bases. The CDR3 runs to 12 residues. CDR1 is SQVTM and CDR2 is ANQGSEA in the germline V gene. The J segment lost 12 bases and the V segment lost 7 bases, leaving 11 bases of the junction unmatched.

The J gene is TRBJ1-1, the V gene TRBV29-1; D is unclear. Germline V lookup: CDR1 SQVTM, CDR2 ANQGSEA. The V end was cut by 4 bases, the J end by 4 bases, with 19 bases between. There are 15 residues in the CDR3. The CDR3 region is CSVVPPRKAGTEAFF. CDR3 DNA sequence: TGCAGCGTTGTCCCCCCAAGGAAGGCGGGCACTGAAGCTTTCTTT. The complete variable domain, with remaining parts taken from reference TRBV29-1 and TRBJ1-1, reads SAVISQKPSRDICQRGTSLTIQCQVDSQVTMMFWYRQQPGQSLTLIATANQGSEATYESGFVIDKFPISRPNLTFSTLTVSNMSPEDSSIYLCSVVPPRKAGTEAFFGQGTRLTVV.

Notes on this clone: Germline is not matched at one junction end, which may reflect a read error. The rearrangement uses TRBV28 and TRBJ2-1, with 11 bases identical to TRBD2. CDR1 is MDHEN and CDR2 is SYDVKM in the germline V gene. This CDR3 is built from 15 residues. CDR3 region: CARSLVAGGPGEQFF. CDR3 DNA: TGTGCCCGCAGTTTAGTAGCGGGAGGGCCTGGTGAGCAGTTCTTC.

The gene calls are TRBV29-1 and TRBJ2-2; 8 nucleotides match TRBD1. J lost 7 bases, V lost 6 bases, and 16 bases had no gene match. The CDR3 loop spans 16 amino acids. The germline gives CDR1 SQVTM, CDR2 ANQGSEA. The CDR3 region is CSVGIASGTGVGELFF. In DNA, the CDR3 is TGCAGCGTAGGAATCGCGTCCGGGACAGGCGTCGGGGAGCTGTTTTTT.

The V call is TRBV7-6, the J call TRBJ2-5, with TRBD2 matching over 7 bases. The CDR3 covers 16 residues. The germline gives CDR1 SGHVS, CDR2 FNYEAQ. V dropped 5 bases and J dropped 5; count of bases not matched to a gene: 14. The CDR3 DNA reads as TGTGCCAGCAGCCTTATATCGGCGGGAGCAGGGGAGACCCAGTACTTC. It translates to CASSLISAGAGETQYF.

The rearrangement joins TRBV27 to TRBJ2-7, with D possibly being TRBD2 (5 bases). The ends were cut back, 6 bases at V and 1 base at J, with 10 bases in the middle. Germline lookup yields CDR1 MNHEY and CDR2 SMNVEV (reference sequence). The CDR3 runs 13 residues. As DNA, the CDR3 is TGTGCCAGCAGCTCCGGGGTTTCCTACGAGCAGTACTTC. Translated, it gives CASSSGVSYEQYF.

This clone appeared once. The J gene is TRBJ2-1, the V gene TRBV7-2, with TRBD2 identical over 10 bases. V shed 5 bases and J 6 bases; nucleotides not matched to a gene: 1. The CDR3 covers 13 residues. In germline, CDR1 is SGHTA, CDR2 FQGNSA. Here the CDR3 DNA reads TGTGCCAGCAGCCCTAGCGGGAGCAATGAGCAGTTCTTC. The encoded protein is CASSPSGSNEQFF. Full variable domain (remainder filled in from reference TRBV7-2 and TRBJ2-1): GAGVSQSPSNKVTEKGKDVELRCDPISGHTALYWYRQSLGQGLEFLIYFQGNSAPDKSGLPSDRFSAERTGGSVSTLTIQRTQQEDSAVYLCASSPSGSNEQFFGPGTRLTVL.

The chain employs TRBV9 and TRBJ2-3, with 10 bases matching TRBD2. The ends lost 0 bases at V and 5 bases at J; junction bases unmatched: 0. This CDR3 comprises 14 residues. CDR1 SGDLS and CDR2 YYNGEE come from the germline V gene. This CDR3 reads CASSVGLAGDTQYF. The CDR3 DNA follows: TGTGCCAGCAGCGTAGGACTAGCGGGAGATACGCAGTATTTT.

The rearrangement uses TRBV14 and TRBJ2-7, with D possibly matching TRBD1 (6 bases). Trimming removed 0 bases from V and 5 bases from J, with 14 bases in between. Germline V gene sequence: CDR1 SGHDN, CDR2 FVKESK. This CDR3 is 15 amino acids long. The CDR3, as DNA: TGTGCCAGCAGCCAAGAGTACAGGGCGAGGGACGAGCAGTACTTC. Translated: CASSQEYRARDEQYF.